This is a list of T cell receptor beta chains from one sample in a study of cytomegalovirus exposure and HLA in healthy donors. Assay: immunoSEQ multiplex PCR; the TCRdb copy retains only in-frame clones and omits some. The table records tens of thousands of clones, almost 85% of them present only once. Sequencing was done on a sample of PBMCs. The receptors here all came from a man aged 45-65 years in good health and CMV-seronegative. Both conserved end residues are part of each CDR3. D genes are given only for firm matches. Size is omitted from some rows. Given values are once, few, many or a class for expanded clones.

v_gene,d_gene,abundance,j_gene,CDR3nt,CDR3aa
TRBV28,.,.,TRBJ2-3,TGTGCCAGCAGTTTCGGGGGGCTTATCACAGATACGCAGTATTTT,CASSFGGLITDTQYF
TRBV28,.,.,TRBJ2-7,TGTGCCAGCGGGGGGGGCGGGGCCGGGTATGCCTACGAGCAGTACTTC,CASGGGGAGYAYEQYF
TRBV27,TRBD2,.,TRBJ2-7,TGTGCCAGCAGTTTCGGGGGGGGCTACGAGCAGTACTTC,CASSFGGGYEQYF
TRBV5-5,.,.,TRBJ1-4,TGTGCCAGCAGCTTGGGGGGGGGTAATGAAAAACTGTTTTTT,CASSLGGGNEKLFF
TRBV27,.,.,TRBJ1-2,TGTGCCAGCAGTTCACCGGGACATTCTTGGGGCTACACCTTC,CASSSPGHSWGYTF
TRBV5-4,.,.,TRBJ2-1,TGTGCCAGCAGCCGGCAGGACTTGGGCCACAATGAGCAGTTCTTC,CASSRQDLGHNEQFF
TRBV29-1,.,.,TRBJ2-1,TGCAGCGTTGGCAGGGCAGACAATGAGCAGTTCTTC,CSVGRADNEQFF
TRBV7-3,.,.,TRBJ1-6,TGTGCCAGCAGCTTAAGGCAGAATTCACCCCTCCACTTT,CASSLRQNSPLHF
TRBV10-3,.,.,TRBJ2-1,TGTGCCATCAGTGAGTTTGACAGGAAGCAGTTCTTC,CAISEFDRKQFF
TRBV9,.,.,TRBJ1-1,TGTGCCAGCAGCGTAGGGGCAGGTTGGGACACTGAAGCTTTCTTT,CASSVGAGWDTEAFF
TRBV2,.,once,TRBJ1-5,TGTGCCAGCTGTGACAATAGCAATCAGCCCCAGCATTTT,CASCDNSNQPQHF
TRBV27,TRBD1,.,TRBJ2-3,TGTGCCAGCAGTTTAGGGACAGGGGATTTAGATACGCAGTATTTT,CASSLGTGDLDTQYF
TRBV11-1,TRBD2,.,TRBJ2-7,TGTGCCAGCAGCACCGGACTAGCGGGGGGGAATACCGAGCAGTACTTC,CASSTGLAGGNTEQYF
TRBV7-2,.,.,TRBJ2-4,TGTGCCAGCCTACCACAGGGAGCGGAAAACATTCAGTACTTC,CASLPQGAENIQYF
TRBV5-1,TRBD1,.,TRBJ2-3,TGCGCCAGCAGCTTGGCCGGGACAGTCGGCACAGATACGCAGTATTTT,CASSLAGTVGTDTQYF
TRBV5-1,TRBD1,.,TRBJ1-2,TGCGCCAGCCACCAAGAACACAGGGGGCGGGGTGGCTACACCTTC,CASHQEHRGRGGYTF
TRBV7-6,.,.,TRBJ2-2,TGTGCCAGCAGCGGGCGAGGGGGGGCCGGGGAGCTGTTTTTT,CASSGRGGAGELFF
TRBV2,.,.,TRBJ1-2,TGTGCCAGGGCTGCGAACGGGGACTATGGCTACACCTTC,CARAANGDYGYTF
TRBV27,TRBD1,few,TRBJ1-4,TGTGCCAGCAGTCCCGGGACAGGGAACGAAAAACTGTTTTTT,CASSPGTGNEKLFF
TRBV10-3,.,.,TRBJ2-5,TGTGCCATCAGTGAGGAAACAGATCGGCAAGAGACCCAGTACTTC,CAISEETDRQETQYF
TRBV4-1,.,.,TRBJ2-5,TGCGCCAGCAGCCTCGCAGGGACTGGCTCAAGTGAGACCCAGTACTTC,CASSLAGTGSSETQYF
TRBV19,.,once,TRBJ1-1,TGTGCCAGTAGTGTTCCGGCGGGGACTGAAGCTTTCTTT,CASSVPAGTEAFF
TRBV7-9,.,.,TRBJ1-5,TGTGCCAGCAGCCCGGACAGCCTCAACAATCAGCCCCAGCATTTT,CASSPDSLNNQPQHF
TRBV7-2,.,once,TRBJ1-1,TGTGCCAGCAGCCCACGGGAGGTTATGAACACTGAAGCTTTCTTT,CASSPREVMNTEAFF
TRBV19,.,.,TRBJ2-2,TGTGCCAGTAGTATATCACGAGGTTCAGGGCTAACCGGGGAGCTGTTTTTT,CASSISRGSGLTGELFF
TRBV7-3,TRBD2,few,TRBJ2-3,TGTGCCAGCAGCTCTAGCGGGGTGAGCACAGATACGCAGTATTTT,CASSSSGVSTDTQYF
TRBV30,.,.,TRBJ2-1,TGTGCCTGGAGTCGTCAGGTGGATGAGCAGTTCTTC,CAWSRQVDEQFF
TRBV6-6,.,.,TRBJ1-2,TGTGCCAGCAGCCCAGGCGGAGGCGGTGGCTACACCTTC,CASSPGGGGGYTF
TRBV7-3,TRBD1,.,TRBJ1-2,TGTGCCAGCAGCTTGTATTCCGGCGGACAGGGGGCCAATGGCTACACCTTC,CASSLYSGGQGANGYTF
TRBV11-2,.,.,TRBJ1-1,TGTGCCAGCAGGCCGACAGGAGGATCGTTGAACACTGAAGCTTTCTTT,CASRPTGGSLNTEAFF
TRBV4-2,.,.,TRBJ1-2,TGTGCCAGCAGCCAAGATGACGAGGTTGGCTACACCTTC,CASSQDDEVGYTF
TRBV9,TRBD2,few,TRBJ2-2,TGTGCCAGCAGCGTAGAGCCTAGCGGGGGCCTCCGGGAGCTGTTTTTT,CASSVEPSGGLRELFF
TRBV5-5,TRBD1,.,TRBJ1-2,TGTGCCAGCAGCGGGACAGCTAACTATGGCTACACCTTC,CASSGTANYGYTF
TRBV19,TRBD1,once,TRBJ1-5,TGTGCCAGTGAAGTCAAAGGGACAGGGGTAGAACAGCCCCAGCATTTT,CASEVKGTGVEQPQHF
TRBV20-1,.,.,TRBJ1-1,TGCAGTGCTAGGGGGCAGGGTGAAGCTTTCTTT,CSARGQGEAFF
TRBV27,.,.,TRBJ1-2,TGTGCCAGCAGTTTATCGCCAGACTATGGCTACACCTTC,CASSLSPDYGYTF
TRBV5-8,.,.,TRBJ2-2,TGTGCCAGCAGCTACAAGGAAGCCCTAGTGGACACCGGGGAGCTGTTTTTT,CASSYKEALVDTGELFF
TRBV2,TRBD1,.,TRBJ2-5,TGTGCCAGCCTGGAGTTCGGGACAGGGGTGGCGACCCAGTACTTC,CASLEFGTGVATQYF
TRBV10-3,TRBD2,.,TRBJ2-1,TGTGCCATCAGCTTCGATCGTCGGGGGGGCCTTAGAGATGAGCAGTTCTTC,CAISFDRRGGLRDEQFF
TRBV7-9,.,.,TRBJ1-2,TGTGCCAGCAGCGCCGGACTTGGCGGGGATGGCTACACCTTC,CASSAGLGGDGYTF
TRBV10-1,TRBD2,.,TRBJ2-3,TGCGCCAGCAGTGAGTCTGGGCGGGGGGCATATGATACGCAGTATTTT,CASSESGRGAYDTQYF
TRBV25-1,TRBD1,once,TRBJ1-2,TGTGCCAGTCAGGACAGGTCCTATGGCTACACCTTC,CASQDRSYGYTF
TRBV4-1,TRBD2,.,TRBJ2-5,TGCGCCAGCAGCCAAGGGGCATTAGCGGGAGAGACCCAGTACTTC,CASSQGALAGETQYF
TRBV7-3,TRBD1,.,TRBJ2-5,TGTGCCAGCAGCTTAGGACAGGGGGGCCAAGAGACCCAGTACTTC,CASSLGQGGQETQYF
TRBV27,.,.,TRBJ1-5,TGTGCCAGCAGTTTATTTGGCCTGGCGGGGCATCAGCCCCAGCATTTT,CASSLFGLAGHQPQHF
TRBV7-9,.,few,TRBJ1-1,TGTGCCAGCAGCTTGGACACTACTGAAGCTTTCTTT,CASSLDTTEAFF
TRBV5-1,TRBD1,.,TRBJ1-3,TGCGCCAGCAGCTTGGGTAGTGCAGGGGGCTTTGGAAACACCATATATTTT,CASSLGSAGGFGNTIYF
TRBV2,TRBD1,.,TRBJ2-1,TGTGCCAGCAGTTCGGACAGGGGTGTGCATGAGCAGTTCTTC,CASSSDRGVHEQFF
TRBV11-3,.,.,TRBJ2-1,TGTGCCAGCAGCTTAGGTCAGGGTAATGAGCAGTTCTTC,CASSLGQGNEQFF
TRBV4-2,TRBD1,.,TRBJ1-3,TGTGCCAGCAGCCAATCCCTTGGGACAGGGAGAAACACCATATATTTT,CASSQSLGTGRNTIYF
TRBV4-2,TRBD2,.,TRBJ2-1,TGTGCCAGCAGCCAAGATGCGCGTGGCGGGGGGGCTTACAATGAGCAGTTCTTC,CASSQDARGGGAYNEQFF
TRBV7-9,.,.,TRBJ1-2,TGTGCCAGCAGCTTAGCTCTCCAGAGGGAGGGCTACACCTTC,CASSLALQREGYTF
TRBV30,TRBD1,.,TRBJ2-7,TGTGCCTGGTCTCCCGGGACAGGGGATCACGAGCAGTACTTC,CAWSPGTGDHEQYF
TRBV11-2,.,.,TRBJ2-1,TGTGCCAGCAGCTTAGAAGTCTTCGCGGGGGCTGAGCAGTTCTTC,CASSLEVFAGAEQFF
TRBV15,.,.,TRBJ2-7,TGTGCCACCAGCAGAGAATCCCGCAGGGCCCGAGCCGAGCAGTACTTC,CATSRESRRARAEQYF
TRBV29-1,.,.,TRBJ2-2,TGCAGCGTTAGGACAATCAACACCGGGGAGCTGTTTTTT,CSVRTINTGELFF
TRBV13,.,.,TRBJ1-2,TGTGCCAGCAGCAAAGCCTTAGTTAATGGCTACACCTTC,CASSKALVNGYTF